What follows are 17 T cell receptor beta chains derived from one specimen sequenced in a study of T-cell memory formation after mild COVID-19. Each CDR3 protein is one row after TCRdb ran MiXCR on the 5' RACE reads. The sample has hundreds of thousands of distinct CDR3 sequences, roughly 17% seen once; the top ten hold roughly 21%. Sequencing was performed on PBMCs or a T cell subset sorted from them (not recorded which). Receptors originate from a man between 18 and 29 years old who had mild COVID-19 (a few samples of this study predate the infection). Cell type and time point are not known.

The chain employs TRBV4-1 and TRBJ1-5, with 9 bases identical to TRBD1. The CDR3 loop spans 15 amino acids. The junction had 5 bases not matched to a gene; V was cut back by 2 bases and J by 6 bases. The germline V gene has CDR1 MGHRA and CDR2 YSYEKL. Written as DNA, the CDR3 is TGCGCCAGCAGCCAATGGACAGGGGCGGGTCAGCCCCAGCATTTT. Translation gives CASSQWTGAGQPQHF.

The chain uses TRBV7-3 and TRBJ1-2; D unresolved. V lost 2 bases and J lost 2, with 18 bases in between. The CDR3 is 17 residues long. Germline V gene lookup returns CDR1 SGHTA and CDR2 FQGTGA. This CDR3 is CASSLFPGGDSNYGYTF. The CDR3, as DNA: TGTGCCAGCAGCTTATTTCCGGGCGGAGACTCCAACTATGGCTACACCTTC.

This clonotype occurred a few times. The V call is TRBV5-5, the J call TRBJ2-7, with TRBD1 matching 8 bases. The ends lost 4 bases at V and 7 bases at J; junction bases unmatched: 16. CDR3 length equals 16 residues. Germline V gene data show CDR1 as SGHKS and CDR2 as YYEKEE (reference sequence). The CDR3 DNA follows: TGTGCCAGCAGCAAGGGGGGACAGGTAATTACGGGGGAGCAGTACGTC. It yields the protein CASSKGGQVITGEQYV.

The chain combines TRBV18 with TRBJ1-4; weak D call: TRBD1 (6 bases). With 5 bases removed from V and 0 bases from J, the gap between germline ends came to 7 bases. This CDR3 is 14 amino acids long. Per germline, CDR1 KGHSH and CDR2 LQKENI. DNA for the CDR3: TGTGCCAGCTCAGAGGGGGCAACTAATGAAAAACTGTTTTTT. This sequence encodes CASSEGATNEKLFF.

The chain carries TRBV7-3 and TRBJ2-7; 9 bases are a match to TRBD2. V lost 8 bases and J lost 6; bases outside the gene matches: 8. This CDR3 contains 13 residues. Germline V gives CDR1 SGHTA, CDR2 FQGTGA. The CDR3 sequence: CASAGGEVSEQYV. CDR3 sequence (DNA): TGTGCCAGCGCGGGAGGGGAAGTAAGCGAGCAGTACGTC.

This chain uses TRBV6-5 with TRBJ1-1; 9 nucleotides agree with TRBD1. Trimming took 2 bases from V and 1 from J; bases not matched to a gene: 2. The CDR3 runs 15 residues. Germline V CDR1 and CDR2: MNHEY, SVGAGI. CDR3: CASSYDRGSNTEAFF. The DNA for the CDR3 is TGTGCCAGCAGTTACGACAGGGGGTCGAACACTGAAGCTTTCTTT.

The genes are TRBV12-3 or TRBV12-4 and TRBJ2-7, with 10 bases fitting TRBD1. V dropped 6 bases and J dropped 6; count of bases not matched to a gene: 8. This CDR3 has 14 residues. CDR3 loop: CASSYGQGVGEQYF. Written as DNA, the CDR3 is TGTGCCAGCAGCTACGGACAGGGGGTTGGCGAGCAGTACTTC.

This clonotype was seen only a few times. This chain connects TRBV11-2 to TRBJ2-2, with 10 nucleotides matching TRBD2. Looked up from germline, CDR1 is SGHAT and CDR2 is FQNNGV. The CDR3 runs to 15 residues. Losses at the gene ends were 3 bases for V and 5 bases for J; bases not matched to a gene: 3. The CDR3 DNA sequence: TGTGCCAGCAGCTTCTTACTAGCGGGGACCGGGGAGCTGTTTTTT. Amino acids: CASSFLLAGTGELFF.

The chain is built from TRBV7-9 and TRBJ2-5; D could derive from TRBD1 or TRBD2 (5 bases each). The CDR3 is 16 amino acids. V gave up 1 base and J gave up 1 base, with 13 bases separating them. Germline V gives CDR1 SEHNR, CDR2 FQNEAQ (reference sequence). The CDR3 sequence: CASSLGGVLVQETQYF. For the CDR3, the DNA is TGTGCCAGCAGCTTAGGAGGGGTTCTGGTCCAAGAGACCCAGTACTTC.

This clonotype has only a few counts. The rearrangement uses TRBV7-9 and TRBJ2-3; 7 nucleotides line up with TRBD2. Germline loops: CDR1 SEHNR, CDR2 FQNEAQ (reference sequence). The CDR3 consists of 15 residues. Germline trimming cut 5 bases from V and 3 bases from J; bases unmatched to any gene: 8. The CDR3 DNA reads as TGTGCCAGCAGCCTAACTAGCGAGGGGACAGATACGCAGTATTTT. Protein sequence: CASSLTSEGTDTQYF. The whole variable domain, filled in from reference TRBV7-9 and TRBJ2-3, reads DTGVSQNPRHKITKRGQNVTFRCDPISEHNRLYWYRQTLGQGPEFLTYFQNEAQLEKSRLLSDRFSAERPKGSFSTLEIQRTEQGDSAMYLCASSLTSEGTDTQYFGPGTRLTVL.

The chain has TRBV5-1 and TRBJ1-4; D not resolved. CDR3 length: 15 residues. V lost 3 bases, J lost 8 bases, and 17 bases lay in between. From germline, CDR1 is SGHRS and CDR2 YFSETQ. In nucleotides, the CDR3 is TGCGCCAGCAGCTCGGGGAACACCTTAGGAGAAAAACTGTTTTTT. This translates into CASSSGNTLGEKLFF.

The table lists this clonotype with many counts. The chain recombines TRBV25-1 with TRBJ2-1; 7 nucleotides agree with TRBD1. The CDR3 totals 15 residues. CDR1 is MGHDK, CDR2 SYGVNS, per germline. V shed 4 bases and J 9 bases; nucleotides not matched to a gene: 12. The CDR3 reads CASSGGGRAGGEQFF. For the CDR3, the DNA is TGTGCCAGCAGTGGAGGGGGCAGGGCAGGGGGTGAGCAGTTCTTC.

The chain combines TRBV19 with TRBJ1-2; the D is unclear. This CDR3 contains 11 residues. Per germline, CDR1 LNHDA and CDR2 SQIVND (reference sequence). V lost 8 bases and J lost 4, with 8 bases in between. The CDR3 region has the DNA TGTGCCAGTTGGTTTGCCTATGGCTACACCTTC. Its translation is CASWFAYGYTF.

The chain joins TRBV10-3 to TRBJ2-5; D unresolved. This CDR3 is built from 12 residues. CDR1 is ENHRY and CDR2 is SYGVKD in the germline V gene. Trimming took 1 base from V and 3 from J, leaving 3 bases between them. CDR3 protein: CAISELEETQYF. CDR3 coding DNA: TGTGCCATCAGTGAGTTGGAAGAGACCCAGTACTTC.

The J gene is TRBJ1-2, the V gene TRBV5-1; possible D gene TRBD1, 5 bases. V lost 0 bases to trimming and J lost 3 bases, with 9 bases between them. Germline-derived CDR1 and CDR2 are SGHRS and YFSETQ. The CDR3 runs 14 residues. The CDR3 nucleotides read TGCGCCAGCAGCTTGGTGGGGGACGACTATGGCTACACCTTC. Translation: CASSLVGDDYGYTF.

This sequence joins TRBV5-1 and TRBJ2-7, with 7 nucleotides matching TRBD2. Trimming cost V 1 base and J 5 bases; bases outside gene matches: 9. The CDR3 consists of 15 residues. Germline V gene lookup returns CDR1 SGHRS and CDR2 YFSETQ. CDR3 in amino acids: CASSLSGTVSHEQYF. Written as DNA, the CDR3 is TGCGCCAGCAGCTTGAGCGGGACGGTGTCGCACGAGCAGTACTTC.

This clonotype was detected many times. The V gene is TRBV28, the J gene TRBJ2-2; D may match TRBD1 or TRBD2 (6 bases each). Deletions cut 6 bases from V and 7 bases from J, with 21 bases between. This CDR3 comprises 16 residues. Germline loops: CDR1 MDHEN, CDR2 SYDVKM. The CDR3: CASSPPWGARNGELFF. The CDR3 DNA sequence: TGTGCCAGCAGCCCGCCCTGGGGGGCGCGTAACGGGGAGCTGTTTTTT.